These T cell receptor beta chains were read from a single sample in a study of cytomegalovirus exposure and HLA in healthy donors. Profiled with immunoSEQ multiplex PCR; TCRdb holds only in-frame clones, not every one. The table includes around 130,000 clones, roughly four fifths detected once. Sequenced input: PBMCs. The receptor source for this set is a boy aged 5-17 years in good health and CMV-seronegative. Both conserved end residues are part of each CDR3. A D gene is named only where the DNA matches it firmly. Size is omitted from some rows. Given values are once, few, many or a class for expanded clones.

D,J,size,V,CDR3,DNA
-,TRBJ2-3,-,TRBV29-1,CSVEVTTDTQYF,TGCAGCGTTGAGGTCACAACAGATACGCAGTATTTT
-,TRBJ2-3,-,TRBV27,CASSFRGPTDTQYF,TGTGCCAGCAGTTTCAGGGGCCCCACAGATACGCAGTATTTT
-,TRBJ2-7,-,TRBV7-9,CASSTGGEQYF,TGTGCCAGCAGCACAGGTGGCGAGCAGTACTTC
TRBD2,TRBJ2-3,-,TRBV9,CASSPSGGRAFGPDTQYF,TGTGCCAGCAGCCCGAGTGGCGGGAGGGCCTTTGGGCCAGATACGCAGTATTTT
-,TRBJ1-1,-,TRBV5-4,CASRRGGNTEAFF,TGTGCCAGCCGCAGGGGCGGGAACACTGAAGCTTTCTTT
TRBD2,TRBJ2-7,-,TRBV6-1,CASTLAPTEQYF,TGTGCCAGCACACTAGCGCCAACGGAGCAGTACTTC
-,TRBJ2-1,once,TRBV4-2,CASSQDGGTAYNEQFF,TGTGCCAGCAGCCAAGATGGGGGCACAGCATACAATGAGCAGTTCTTC
TRBD2,TRBJ2-1,-,TRBV14,CASSQLQGTSGRRDEQFF,TGTGCCAGCAGCCAACTACAGGGGACTAGCGGGAGGCGGGATGAGCAGTTCTTC
TRBD1,TRBJ1-5,-,TRBV7-6,CASSPDPMTGNSNQPQHF,TGTGCCAGCAGCCCCGACCCTATGACAGGGAATAGCAATCAGCCCCAGCATTTT
-,TRBJ2-2,-,TRBV2,CASSESPGVPGELFF,TGTGCCAGCAGTGAATCTCCGGGGGTCCCCGGGGAGCTGTTTTTT
TRBD2,TRBJ2-7,-,TRBV29-1,CSVLPLSSGASYEQYF,TGCAGCGTCCTTCCCTTGTCTAGCGGGGCGTCCTACGAGCAGTACTTC
-,TRBJ2-1,-,TRBV15,CATAGGRSYNEQFF,TGTGCCACCGCTGGCGGGCGGTCCTACAATGAGCAGTTCTTC
TRBD2,TRBJ2-7,-,TRBV4-1,CASSQEGGLAGSEQYF,TGCGCCAGCAGCCAAGAGGGGGGGCTAGCGGGCTCCGAGCAGTACTTC
-,TRBJ2-7,-,TRBV5-4,CASSLGGLDSYEQYF,TGTGCCAGCAGCTTGGGCGGACTGGACTCCTACGAGCAGTACTTC
TRBD2,TRBJ2-1,-,TRBV7-2,CASTSGSSYNEQFF,TGTGCCAGCACTAGCGGGAGCTCCTACAATGAGCAGTTCTTC
-,TRBJ2-7,-,TRBV27,CASSWAGDSYEQYF,TGTGCCAGCAGTTGGGCAGGGGACTCCTACGAGCAGTACTTC
TRBD2,TRBJ2-5,-,TRBV4-2,CASSLGTSLETQYF,TGTGCCAGCAGTCTGGGGACTAGTTTGGAGACCCAGTACTTC
-,TRBJ2-3,-,TRBV4-3,CASSQDSGADTQYF,TGCGCCAGCAGCCAAGATTCGGGGGCAGATACGCAGTATTTT
TRBD2,TRBJ2-7,few,TRBV4-1,CASSQESGGTYEQYF,TGCGCCAGCAGCCAAGAGAGCGGGGGCACCTACGAGCAGTACTTC
-,TRBJ2-7,-,TRBV2,CASSVFQSYEQYF,TGTGCCAGCAGTGTTTTCCAGTCCTACGAGCAGTACTTC
-,TRBJ1-6,-,TRBV15,CATSRDRTENSPLHF,TGTGCCACCAGCAGGGATCGGACAGAAAATTCACCCCTCCACTTT
TRBD2,TRBJ2-1,-,TRBV7-7,CASSFGLAGEGEQFF,TGTGCCAGCAGCTTCGGGCTAGCGGGAGAGGGTGAGCAGTTCTTC